What follows are 20 T cell receptor beta chains derived from one specimen sequenced in a study of CD8 T cells in ankylosing spondylitis. In TCRdb, the 5' RACE reads were re-called with MiXCR into one record per CDR3 protein. The sample has 200,000 to 250,000 distinct CDR3 sequences, 20% to 30% seen once; the top ten hold less than 8.5%. Source material: blood, either unsorted or a sorted T cell fraction (not recorded which). Receptors were obtained from a male donor with ankylosing spondylitis or in good health (not recorded which).

The J gene is TRBJ2-2, the V gene TRBV12-3 or TRBV12-4; D ambiguous. V gave up 7 bases and J gave up 6 bases, with 9 bases separating them. The CDR3 length is 12 residues. The CDR3 sequence: CASIRSSGELFF. In nucleotides, the CDR3 is TGTGCCAGCATACGTAGCTCCGGGGAGCTGTTTTTT.

The chain employs TRBV20-1 and TRBJ2-3, with 9 bases identical to TRBD2. The CDR3 extends over 12 amino acids. CDR1 is DFQATT, CDR2 SNEGSKA, per germline (reference sequence). The CDR3 DNA sequence: TGCGGGGGACTAGCAGACACAGATACGCAGTATTTT. Translated: CGGLADTDTQYF.

The chain joins TRBV29-1 to TRBJ1-1; 7 positions agree with TRBD1. V lost 5 bases to trimming and J lost 3 bases; unmatched junction nucleotides: 6. From germline, CDR1 is SQVTM and CDR2 ANQGSEA. This CDR3 comprises 13 residues. The CDR3 sequence is CSVWDSRHTEAFF. As DNA, the CDR3 is TGCAGCGTTTGGGACAGTAGGCACACTGAAGCTTTCTTT.

This clonotype was seen repeatedly, ten times or more. The J gene is TRBJ1-2, the V gene TRBV2; D uncertain. The CDR3 length is 12 residues. The germline gives CDR1 SNHLY, CDR2 FYNNEI. V dropped 6 bases and J dropped 7 bases, with 12 bases sitting between them. CDR3 nucleotides: TGTGCCAGCAGACAAATTGAGACTGGCTACACCTTC. Translating it yields CASRQIETGYTF. The variable domain in full, completed from reference TRBV2 and TRBJ1-2, reads EPEVTQTPSHQVTQMGQEVILRCVPISNHLYFYWYRQILGQKVEFLVSFYNNEISEKSEIFDDQFSVERPDGSNFTLKIRSTKLEDSAMYFCASRQIETGYTFGSGTRLTVV.

This clonotype was seen repeatedly, ten times or more. This rearrangement joins TRBV5-1 to TRBJ2-7; 10 nucleotides agree with TRBD1. The CDR3 is 15 residues long. CDR1 is SGHRS and CDR2 is YFSETQ in the germline V gene. V was pared by 2 bases and J by 6 bases, with 8 bases of the junction left unmatched. CDR3 in amino acids: CASSLTGTGALEQYF. The CDR3 nucleotides read TGCGCCAGCAGCTTAACTGGGACAGGGGCTCTCGAGCAGTACTTC.

CDR3 DNA: TGTGCCAGCAGTTTGGCCGGGACCATCGAGCAAGGGGGGGAGCTGTTTTTT. It specifies CASSLAGTIEQGGELFF. The J gene is TRBJ2-2, the V gene TRBV28; tentatively, D is TRBD1 or TRBD2 (5 bases each). Germline V gene data show CDR1 as MDHEN and CDR2 as SYDVKM. V dropped 3 bases and J dropped 8 bases, with 22 bases sitting between them. The CDR3 is 17 amino acids.

The V call is TRBV20-1, the J call TRBJ1-2; D ambiguous. Germline V CDR1 and CDR2: DFQATT, SNEGSKA (reference sequence). V was pared by 0 bases and J by 5 bases, with 13 bases between. This CDR3 contains 14 residues. This CDR3 is CSARDLSVKYGYTF. In DNA form, the CDR3 reads TGCAGTGCTAGAGATTTATCCGTTAAGTATGGCTACACCTTC.

The J gene is TRBJ2-7, the V gene TRBV9, with 10 bases aligning to TRBD1. The CDR3 contains 16 residues. Germline V gives CDR1 SGDLS, CDR2 YYNGEE. V was clipped by 0 bases and J by 2 bases; unmatched bases: 5. The CDR3 coding sequence is TGTGCCAGCAGCGTAGAAGCGGACAGGGGGACCTACGAGCAGTACTTC. Translated: CASSVEADRGTYEQYF.

Of note for this clonotype: The junction does not match germline at one end; this may be a read error. V and J are TRBV6-1 and TRBJ2-4; TRBD1 matches at 8 bases. This CDR3 is 14 amino acids long. Germline CDR1 reads MNHNS; CDR2 reads SASEGT. CDR3 in amino acids: CASRKTGDRNIKYF. In DNA form, the CDR3 reads TGTGCCAGCAGGAAGACAGGGGATAGAAACATTAAGTACTTC.

The chain uses TRBV4-2 and TRBJ2-1; 9 bases line up with TRBD2. Germline values: CDR1 LGHNA, CDR2 YNFKEQ. The ends lost 3 bases at V and 8 bases at J; junction bases unmatched: 8. The CDR3 spans 15 residues. CDR3 in DNA: TGTGCCAGCAGCCAGGATGGGACTAGCACAGATGAGCAGTTCTTC. Translating it yields CASSQDGTSTDEQFF.

Many counts were recorded for this clonotype. The chain uses TRBV29-1 and TRBJ2-7, with a weak D call TRBD1 (5 bases). V was clipped by 5 bases and J by 4 bases, with 9 bases between them. Germline V lookup: CDR1 SQVTM, CDR2 ANQGSEA. CDR3 length equals 11 residues. CDR3 amino acids: CSVSDRYEQYF. In nucleotides, the CDR3 is TGCAGCGTTTCCGACAGATACGAGCAGTACTTC.

The chain recombines TRBV9 with TRBJ1-4, with 7 positions matching TRBD1. Germline V gene data show CDR1 as SGDLS and CDR2 as YYNGEE. This CDR3 is 15 amino acids long. Trimming removed 4 bases from V and 1 base from J; junction bases left unmatched: 4. CDR3 residues: CASSPGTETNEKLFF. In nucleotides, the CDR3 is TGTGCCAGCAGCCCCGGGACAGAAACTAATGAAAAACTGTTTTTT.

This clonotype was counted only a few times. This sequence joins TRBV7-2 and TRBJ2-7; maybe TRBD2 (7 bases). The CDR3 covers 15 residues. Germline CDR1 SGHTA, CDR2 FQGNSA. Trimming removed 4 bases at V and 7 bases at J, with 20 bases between. The CDR3 DNA reads TGTGCCAGCAGCTCTGTCGGGGGGCATCTAAGGGAGCAGTACTTC. It translates to CASSSVGGHLREQYF.

This clonotype has a handful of counts. CDR3 protein: CASSLFLGGGETQYF. CDR3 nucleotide sequence: TGTGCCAGCAGCTTATTTCTGGGTGGGGGAGAGACCCAGTACTTC. The V gene is TRBV7-9, the J gene TRBJ2-5; D might be TRBD1 or TRBD2, each matching 5 bases. The CDR3 spans 15 residues. With 2 bases removed from V and 4 bases from J, the gap between germline ends came to 14 bases. Germline-derived CDR1 and CDR2 are SEHNR and FQNEAQ (reference sequence).

The chain uses TRBV20-1 and TRBJ2-7; perhaps TRBD2 as D (6 bases). Germline V gene sequence: CDR1 DFQATT, CDR2 SNEGSKA (reference sequence). The CDR3 covers 15 residues. The V end lost 7 bases, the J end lost 1 base, and 20 bases lay between the germline ends. CDR3 amino acids: CSVKNPILASYEQYF. The CDR3, as DNA: TGCAGTGTTAAAAATCCTATACTAGCATCCTACGAGCAGTACTTC.

In this sample, this clonotype turned up many times. This sequence joins TRBV5-1 and TRBJ2-3; TRBD2 matches at 12 bases. The CDR3 spans 19 residues. Trimming removed 4 bases from V and 0 bases from J; junction bases left unmatched: 12. From germline, CDR1 is SGHRS and CDR2 YFSETQ. The CDR3 bases are TGCGCCAGCAGCGTGGGACTAGCGGGTAACTTATTTAGCACAGATACGCAGTATTTT. It yields the protein CASSVGLAGNLFSTDTQYF.

In its sample, this clonotype was seen a few times. The rearrangement uses TRBV4-2 and TRBJ2-5; D is uncertain. CDR3 length: 15 residues. Trimming cost V 1 base and J 5 bases, with 14 bases left between them. The germline CDR1 and CDR2 sequences are LGHNA and YNFKEQ. The CDR3 region has the DNA TGTGCCAGCAGCCAAGTAACGGGTATAGGGGAGACCCAGTACTTC. Translating it yields CASSQVTGIGETQYF.

The sample holds a few counts of this clonotype. The chain combines TRBV29-1 with TRBJ2-5; D is possibly TRBD2 (6 bases). The V end lost 5 bases, the J end lost 2 bases, and 15 bases lay between the germline ends. Germline CDR1 is SQVTM and CDR2 is ANQGSEA. The CDR3 contains 14 residues. The CDR3 reads CSVTKGAGQETQYF. In DNA, the CDR3 is TGCAGCGTTACTAAGGGCGCGGGGCAAGAGACCCAGTACTTC.

This clonotype has just a few counts. The rearrangement uses TRBV20-1 and TRBJ2-7; weak D call: TRBD2 (6 bases). V was cut by 3 bases and J by 4 bases, with 16 bases left in between. This CDR3 is built from 14 residues. Per the germline V gene, CDR1 is DFQATT and CDR2 is SNEGSKA (reference sequence). The CDR3 DNA reads as TGCAGTGCTAGCCTCCCCGGGACTCTGTACGAGCAGTACTTC. As protein: CSASLPGTLYEQYF.

The CDR3 protein is CASSLRPGAVGELFF. CDR3 nucleotides: TGCGCCAGCAGCTTGAGACCGGGAGCCGTCGGGGAGCTGTTTTTT. The rearrangement uses TRBV5-1 and TRBJ2-2; perhaps TRBD2 as D (6 bases). The germline gives CDR1 SGHRS, CDR2 YFSETQ. The CDR3 totals 15 residues. V gave up 1 base and J gave up 7 bases, with 14 bases separating them.